These 32 T cell receptor beta chains came from one sample sequenced in a study of regulatory dendritic cells for organ transplantation. Their specific antigens are unknown. Assay: immunoSEQ multiplex PCR; the TCRdb copy retains only in-frame clones and omits some. The sample shows just under 8,000 clones, roughly 64% of them seen only once. CFSE-labeled sorted T cells met regulatory or mature dendritic cells for 4 to 6 days. The sequencing input was memory CD4+ T cells from blood cultured with dendritic cells. Subset defined: CD45RO+ memory T cells. The receptors originated from a human donor in good health.

This clone was seen a few times. This chain uses TRBV7-2 with TRBJ2-7, with D possibly being TRBD1 (5 bases). Germline V lookup: CDR1 SGHTA, CDR2 FQGNSA. The CDR3 loop spans 13 amino acids. V lost 4 bases and J 7 bases, leaving 14 bases between the germline ends. CDR3 sequence: CASSYNRFGEQYF. The DNA of the CDR3 is TGTGCCAGCAGCTATAACAGGTTTGGAGAGCAGTACTTC.

The chain has TRBV7-2 and TRBJ1-6; D not resolved. Deletions cut 5 bases from V and 8 bases from J, with 19 bases between. Germline V gives CDR1 SGHTA, CDR2 FQGNSA. CDR3 length: 16 amino acids. The CDR3 region is CASSRQLRGRDSPLHF. Here the CDR3 DNA reads TGTGCCAGCAGCCGGCAGCTGCGGGGTCGGGATTCACCCCTCCACTTT.

The V and J genes are TRBV18 and TRBJ1-1; unclear D gene. The CDR3 extends over 12 amino acids. V gave up 8 bases and J gave up 1 base, with 8 bases separating them. CDR1 and CDR2 (germline): KGHSH, LQKENI. CDR3 sequence (DNA): TGTGCCAGCCGGGAAGGGAACACTGAAGCTTTCTTT. Encoded protein: CASREGNTEAFF.

This clone is medium-sized in the sample. V gene TRBV18 combines with J gene TRBJ1-5; D uncertain. CDR1 and CDR2 from the germline V gene are KGHSH and LQKENI. V dropped 3 bases and J dropped 4 bases, with 10 bases sitting between them. This CDR3 is built from 14 residues. For the CDR3, the DNA is TGTGCCAGCTCACCTGCCTCGGGTAATCAGCCCCAGCATTTT. Its translation is CASSPASGNQPQHF.

The sample holds a few counts of this clone. The chain has TRBV4-2 and TRBJ1-2; 9 nucleotides agree with TRBD1. Germline CDR1 and CDR2: LGHNA and YNFKEQ. The CDR3 length is 17 residues. V shed 1 base, J shed 1 base, and the junction held 7 bases outside the gene matches. CDR3 nucleotides: TGTGCCAGCAGCCAAGGGGGACAGGGAGAATTTAACTATGGCTACACCTTC. This codes for CASSQGGQGEFNYGYTF.

Concerning this clone: The junction shows a germline mismatch at one end, possibly a read error. This sequence joins TRBV7-9 and TRBJ1-1; possible D gene TRBD1, 5 bases. The V gene's germline CDR1 is SEHNR and CDR2 FQNEAQ (reference sequence). The CDR3 spans 14 residues. DNA of the CDR3: TGTGCCAGCGGCTTACGGCAGGGGAACACTGAAGCTTTCTTT. This sequence encodes CASGLRQGNTEAFF.

The chain links TRBV18 to TRBJ1-1, with D uncertain. V lost 5 bases and J 0 bases, leaving 10 bases between the germline ends. Germline loops: CDR1 KGHSH, CDR2 LQKENI. CDR3 size: 14 residues. The CDR3 reads CASSNTRMNTEAFF. The CDR3 nucleotides are TGTGCCAGCTCAAACACTAGAATGAACACTGAAGCTTTCTTT.

This chain joins TRBV7-9 and TRBJ1-1; no reliable D call. The V and J ends lost 4 bases and 0 bases respectively, with 9 bases between them. Germline-derived CDR1 and CDR2 are SEHNR and FQNEAQ (reference sequence). The CDR3 covers 14 residues. The CDR3 DNA sequence: TGTGCCAGCAGCTCATCGACACTGAACACTGAAGCTTTCTTT. Its protein product is CASSSSTLNTEAFF.

This clone was detected a few times. The rearrangement uses TRBV5-1 and TRBJ2-7; 7 bases are shared with TRBD1. V dropped 2 bases and J dropped 7; count of bases not matched to a gene: 12. The CDR3 length is 15 residues. Per germline, CDR1 SGHRS and CDR2 YFSETQ. The CDR3 loop is CASSLPLRQGGEQYF. In DNA form, the CDR3 reads TGCGCCAGCAGCTTACCCCTACGACAGGGCGGGGAGCAGTACTTC.

This chain connects TRBV11-2 to TRBJ2-7, with 9 bases lining up with TRBD2. Per germline, CDR1 SGHAT and CDR2 FQNNGV. The CDR3 covers 16 residues. Trimming cost V 0 bases and J 4 bases; bases outside gene matches: 7. The chain's CDR3 is CASSLEGVAGAYEQYF. The DNA for the CDR3 is TGTGCCAGCAGCTTAGAGGGGGTAGCGGGGGCTTACGAGCAGTACTTC. Looking up the rest from reference TRBV11-2 and TRBJ2-7 gives the full variable domain: EAGVAQSPRYKIIEKRQSVAFWCNPISGHATLYWYQQILGQGPKLLIQFQNNGVVDDSQLPKDRFSAERLKGVDSTLKIQPAKLEDSAVYLCASSLEGVAGAYEQYFGPGTRLTVT.

The chain carries TRBV6-6 and TRBJ1-6, with a tentative D call TRBD1 (6 bases). Germline V gives CDR1 MNHNY, CDR2 SVGAGI (reference sequence). The CDR3 runs to 15 residues. V lost 6 bases, J lost 5 bases, and 14 bases lay in between. CDR3 sequence (DNA): TGTGCCAGCAGGACGGACAGAAACCATAATTCACCCCTCCACTTT. Translating gives CASRTDRNHNSPLHF.

The gene calls are TRBV19 and TRBJ2-7, with D hard to call. The CDR3 sequence is 12 residues long. The V gene's germline CDR1 is LNHDA and CDR2 SQIVND (reference sequence). V dropped 6 bases and J dropped 2 bases, with 8 bases sitting between them. CDR3 nucleotide sequence: TGTGCCAGTAGCCCAAACACCTACGAGCAGTACTTC. It is translated as CASSPNTYEQYF.

As DNA, the CDR3 is TGTGCCAGCACCGGGACAGGGTTCACAGATACGCAGTATTTT. Translation gives CASTGTGFTDTQYF. This chain joins TRBV6-6 and TRBJ2-3; the match to TRBD1 covers 9 bases. The V and J ends lost 7 bases and 2 bases, in that order; junction bases with no gene match: 4. Germline loops: CDR1 MNHNY, CDR2 SVGAGI (reference sequence). The CDR3 has 14 amino acids.

This clone was observed a handful of times. The chain is built from TRBV27 and TRBJ2-2, with TRBD2 matching 7 bases. V gave up 1 base and J gave up 6 bases; unmatched junction bases: 2. The CDR3 is made up of 14 amino acids. Germline lookup yields CDR1 MNHEY and CDR2 SMNVEV (reference sequence). CDR3: CASSLYGGAGELFF. The CDR3 DNA sequence: TGTGCCAGCAGTTTATATGGGGGGGCCGGGGAGCTGTTTTTT.

J is TRBJ1-5 and V is TRBV12-5, with 9 bases aligning to TRBD1. CDR1 and CDR2 from the germline V gene are LGHNT and FRNRAP. The CDR3 loop spans 18 amino acids. The junction had 11 bases not matched to a gene; V was cut back by 1 base and J by 4 bases. Written as DNA, the CDR3 is TGTGCTAGTGGTTTGGCAACACGCCCGGGACAGGGAAATCAGCCCCAGCATTTT. This sequence encodes CASGLATRPGQGNQPQHF.

V and J are TRBV5-1 and TRBJ1-2, with 9 nucleotides matching TRBD1. The CDR3 covers 16 residues. In germline, CDR1 is SGHRS, CDR2 YFSETQ. The V and J ends lost 0 bases and 5 bases, in that order; junction bases with no gene match: 8. The CDR3 DNA is TGCGCCAGCAGCTTGGGGCACCGGGACAGGGTATATGGCTACACCTTC. Translated: CASSLGHRDRVYGYTF.

This sequence joins TRBV6-6 and TRBJ1-5; D unresolved. V lost 2 bases and J lost 5, with 7 bases in between. CDR1 and CDR2 (germline): MNHNY, SVGAGI (reference sequence). The CDR3 is 13 residues long. The CDR3 DNA reads TGTGCCAGCAGTTACGAGTCCTATCAGCCCCAGCATTTT. Encoded protein: CASSYESYQPQHF.

V and J are TRBV2 and TRBJ1-4, with D perhaps matching TRBD1 (6 bases). Germline assignment: CDR1 SNHLY and CDR2 FYNNEI. CDR3 length: 15 residues. V lost 1 base and J lost 8, with 14 bases in between. The CDR3 reads CASSEVVQGNEKLFF. DNA of the CDR3: TGTGCCAGCAGTGAAGTGGTACAGGGAAACGAAAAACTGTTTTTT.

The rearrangement uses TRBV5-8 and TRBJ1-2, with 8 bases matching TRBD1. Losses at the gene ends were 2 bases for V and 4 bases for J; bases not matched to a gene: 4. The germline gives CDR1 SGHTS, CDR2 YDEGEE. CDR3 size: 14 residues. The CDR3 reads CASSFPGQGYGYTF. The CDR3 DNA sequence: TGTGCCAGCAGCTTCCCCGGACAGGGCTATGGCTACACCTTC.

This chain uses TRBV6-1 with TRBJ1-2; 9 bases align to TRBD1. With 8 bases clipped from V and 12 bases from J, the junction kept 10 bases outside the gene matches. This CDR3 contains 12 residues. CDR1 MNHNS and CDR2 SASEGT come from the germline V gene. This CDR3 is CASSGTGKVHTF. CDR3 in DNA: TGTGCCAGCTCGGGGACAGGGAAAGTACACACCTTC.

V and J are TRBV5-1 and TRBJ2-5; 7 bases are shared with TRBD1. CDR1 and CDR2 (germline): SGHRS, YFSETQ. Trimming at V came to 1 base and at J to 6 bases, leaving 9 bases not matched to a gene. The CDR3 loop spans 15 amino acids. CDR3 sequence (DNA): TGCGCCAGCAGCTTGAAGGCCGGGACAGAGAAGACCCAGTACTTC. Translating it yields CASSLKAGTEKTQYF.

The rearrangement joins TRBV7-2 to TRBJ1-5, with 7 bases that match TRBD1. Trimming took 7 bases from V and 0 from J; bases not matched to a gene: 6. CDR3 length equals 15 residues. Germline CDR1 is SGHTA and CDR2 is FQGNSA. The CDR3 DNA reads as TGTGCCAGCAACCCTGACAGGGTTAGCAATCAGCCCCAGCATTTT. Translating it yields CASNPDRVSNQPQHF.

This clone was detected once. The J gene is TRBJ1-2, the V gene TRBV6-5, with 10 bases fitting TRBD1. The CDR3 covers 14 residues. Trimming took 5 bases from V and 4 from J; bases not matched to a gene: 4. Germline lookup yields CDR1 MNHEY and CDR2 SVGAGI. The CDR3 reads CASSGTGVSYGYTF. The DNA of the CDR3 is TGTGCCAGCAGTGGGACAGGGGTTTCCTATGGCTACACCTTC.

This clone was seen a handful of times. The chain uses TRBV7-8 and TRBJ1-4, with TRBD1 matching 7 bases. J lost 7 bases, V lost 5 bases, and 7 bases had no gene match. This CDR3 is built from 14 residues. The germline gives CDR1 SGHVS, CDR2 FQNEAQ. This chain's CDR3 is CASSGRGRGEKLFF. The DNA of the CDR3 is TGTGCCAGCAGCGGAAGGGGGCGCGGTGAAAAACTGTTTTTT.

The gene calls are TRBV6-1 and TRBJ2-7; D possibly corresponds to TRBD2 (5 bases). Trimming took off 5 bases at V and 2 bases at J, with 16 bases between the two ends. Germline CDR1 and CDR2: MNHNS and SASEGT. This CDR3 contains 15 residues. CDR3 bases: TGTGCCAGCAGTATCCTACGGGGAACTACCTACGAGCAGTACTTC. The encoded protein is CASSILRGTTYEQYF.

This chain connects TRBV6-5 to TRBJ2-7; D not resolved. From germline, CDR1 is MNHEY and CDR2 SVGAGI. With 7 bases removed from V and 0 bases from J, the gap between germline ends came to 7 bases. The CDR3 loop spans 12 amino acids. CDR3 in DNA: TGTGCCAGCACTGGCAACTCCTACGAGCAGTACTTC. Amino acids: CASTGNSYEQYF.

The chain recombines TRBV5-1 with TRBJ2-1; 7 bases match TRBD2. Germline CDR1 SGHRS, CDR2 YFSETQ. This CDR3 contains 14 residues. J gave up 4 bases and V 7 bases, and 8 bases lay outside the gene matches. CDR3 loop: CASGSSRGYNEQFF. CDR3 sequence (DNA): TGCGCCAGCGGTTCATCGCGGGGGTACAATGAGCAGTTCTTC.

The genes are TRBV2 and TRBJ2-3, with 8 bases matching TRBD2. In germline, CDR1 is SNHLY, CDR2 FYNNEI. Trimming cost V 7 bases and J 2 bases; bases outside gene matches: 5. This CDR3 has 14 residues. In DNA, the CDR3 is TGTGCCAGCATCGGGGGGGGTCTCACAGATACGCAGTATTTT. It is translated as CASIGGGLTDTQYF.

This chain joins TRBV19 and TRBJ1-5; D not certain. CDR3 length: 14 amino acids. Trimming took 2 bases from V and 4 from J, leaving 9 bases between them. The germline V gene has CDR1 LNHDA and CDR2 SQIVND (reference sequence). This chain's CDR3 is CASSILSGNQPQHF. CDR3 in DNA: TGTGCCAGTAGTATACTATCGGGGAATCAGCCCCAGCATTTT.

This clone was seen a handful of times. V usage is TRBV5-1 and J usage is TRBJ2-5; 9 nucleotides match TRBD2. The V gene end was trimmed by 3 bases and the J gene end by 5 bases; junction bases not matched to a gene: 8. Germline loops: CDR1 SGHRS, CDR2 YFSETQ. This CDR3 is 15 amino acids long. The CDR3 sequence: CASSYGGSGGETQYF. DNA for the CDR3: TGCGCCAGCAGCTACGGGGGCAGCGGGGGGGAGACCCAGTACTTC.

In this sample, this clone turned up a few times. The chain links TRBV7-8 to TRBJ1-3; D remains ambiguous. In germline, CDR1 is SGHVS, CDR2 FQNEAQ. The V end lost 8 bases, the J end lost 2 bases, and 19 bases lay between the germline ends. CDR3 length equals 16 residues. DNA for the CDR3: TGTGCCAGCGTCCCCCAGCGGCTCGTTACTGGAAACACCATATATTTT. Translation: CASVPQRLVTGNTIYF.

In this sample, this clone turned up a few times. The chain couples TRBV2 to TRBJ2-2; D is possibly TRBD1 (6 bases). CDR1 and CDR2 (germline): SNHLY, FYNNEI. V lost 9 bases and J lost 0, with 14 bases in between. The CDR3 covers 15 residues. The DNA of the CDR3 is TGTGCCAGTCGGACGGACAGAGCGAACACCGGGGAGCTGTTTTTT. Translated: CASRTDRANTGELFF.